This T cell receptor beta chain originates from a study of cytomegalovirus exposure and HLA in healthy donors. A multiplex PCR was run with 60 Vbeta primers and 13 Jbeta primers. Here immunoSEQ multiplex PCR was the method, and the copy in TCRdb shows in-frame clones only, minus some. This sample contains 31,000 or so clones. Study outcomes and limitations: One later analysis reportedly identified an Asian-associated ancestry cluster that showed fewer N-insertions than the roughly 640-donor mean. The authors listed around 150 TCR beta chains as cytomegalovirus-associated.

Germline CDR1 is LNHDA and CDR2 is SQIVND (reference sequence). This CDR3 is 14 amino acids long. With V trimmed by 5 bases and J by 3 bases, 4 bases remained unmatched. On this clone: What it binds is unknown.

The chain combines TRBV19 with TRBJ2-7, with 10 bases identical to TRBD2. Material for sequencing was PBMCs. The clonotype comes from a female donor in good health and CMV-seronegative. CDR3 DNA: TGTGCCAGTAGTCCTAGCGGGGGTTTCTACGAGCAGTACTTC. It translates to CASSPSGGFYEQYF.